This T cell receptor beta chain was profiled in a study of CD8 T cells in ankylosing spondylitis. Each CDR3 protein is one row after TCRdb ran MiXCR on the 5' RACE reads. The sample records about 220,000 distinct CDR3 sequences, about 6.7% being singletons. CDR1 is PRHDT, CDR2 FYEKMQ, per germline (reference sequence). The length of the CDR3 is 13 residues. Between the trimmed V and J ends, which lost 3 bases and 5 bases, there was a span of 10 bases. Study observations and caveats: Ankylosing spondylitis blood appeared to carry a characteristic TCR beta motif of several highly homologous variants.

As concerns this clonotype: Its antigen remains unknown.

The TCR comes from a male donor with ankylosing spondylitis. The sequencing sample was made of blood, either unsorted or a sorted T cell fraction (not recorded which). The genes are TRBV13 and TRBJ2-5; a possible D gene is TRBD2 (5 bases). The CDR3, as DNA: TGTGCCAGCAGCTTGGGGAGTCTGGAGACCCAGTACTTC. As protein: CASSLGSLETQYF.